These T cell receptor beta chains were read from a single sample in a study of OX40 agonist ivuxolimab in advanced cancers. Data came from immunoSEQ multiplex PCR; TCRdb stores just in-frame clones and leaves some out. The data show tens of thousands of clones, roughly 87% seen once. Here the sequenced sample was CD4+ or CD8+ T cells sorted from blood, taken in a trial of the OX40 agonist ivuxolimab. These receptors all come from an adult with an advanced solid tumor such as melanoma, head and neck, liver or kidney cancer. The CDR3 runs from the conserved cysteine through the conserved F or W.

V gene	J gene	CDR3 protein
TRBV19	TRBJ1-4	CASRGTAFEEKLFF
TRBV15	TRBJ2-1	CATSRIRSGSYNEQFF
TRBV5-5	TRBJ1-1	CASSLEAMIDTEAFF
TRBV5-6	TRBJ1-6	CASSPSSRNNSPLHF
TRBV6-1	TRBJ2-7	CASRDPGLSYEQYF
TRBV19	TRBJ2-1	CASSIEFHNEQFF
TRBV9	TRBJ2-3	CASSVVPAGGADTQYF
TRBV5-1	TRBJ2-7	CASSPTGGSSYEQYF
TRBV6-6	TRBJ1-2	CASGYHRGQGYTF
TRBV2	TRBJ1-1	CASSEGTGAMNTEAFF
TRBV5-1	TRBJ2-1	CACRLTDSSYNEQFF
TRBV7-8	TRBJ1-1	CASSLVARTEAFF
TRBV29-1	TRBJ2-1	CSVEGEGNRHNEQFF
TRBV6-6	TRBJ1-2	CASSYDNDRSYGYTF
TRBV30	TRBJ1-2	CAWNPGAGYTF
TRBV18	TRBJ1-1	CASSPGGGKMNTEAFF
TRBV30	TRBJ1-4	CAWSVPPPHANEKLFF
TRBV11-3	TRBJ2-3	CASSGGDLAGDTQYF
TRBV5-1	TRBJ2-7	CASSWGAASLDEQYF
TRBV28	TRBJ2-7	CASRGTGQRSYF
TRBV5-4	TRBJ2-2	CAWGTESPPNTGELFF
TRBV7-9	TRBJ2-3	CASSSSADTQYF
TRBV30	TRBJ2-2	CAWSGWGEGTGELFF
TRBV5-1	TRBJ2-4	CASSAGTSIAKNIQYF
TRBV5-1	TRBJ1-1	CASSLGAVGGVNTEAFF
TRBV4-2	TRBJ2-7	CASSHDFYEQYF
TRBV11-1	TRBJ2-5	CASTRLDGEETQYF
TRBV6-1	TRBJ2-6	CASSGQGYLPSSGANVLTF
TRBV6-5	TRBJ2-1	CASSYGGGRYNEQFF
TRBV30	TRBJ1-3	CAWGSYSGNTIYF
TRBV5-1	TRBJ2-5	CASSWRTGGEGETQYF
TRBV25-1	TRBJ1-1	CASSGVYTEAFF
TRBV19	TRBJ2-7	CATSAGGSFSEQYF
TRBV28	TRBJ2-3	CASSPPSTDTQYF
TRBV19	TRBJ1-1	CASMLMEGTEAFF
TRBV9	TRBJ2-3	CASSAHPGDGQSVVF
TRBV27	TRBJ1-5	CASVRRWTDSNQPQHF
TRBV5-8	TRBJ2-1	CASSLTTGTGQYNEQFF
TRBV6-5	TRBJ1-5	CASSLDPSPTQPQHF
TRBV4-1	TRBJ1-1	CASSRALQGNTEAFF
TRBV5-1	TRBJ1-4	CASSPNTGESEKLFF
TRBV4-2	TRBJ2-1	CASSQENSGSWPFF
TRBV11-2	TRBJ2-2	CASSVGTSGLTGELFF
TRBV20-1	TRBJ2-1	CSARSGPPPFF
TRBV25-1	TRBJ2-7	CARTSTGGEHEQYF
TRBV7-9	TRBJ1-2	CASSSSPNYGYTF
TRBV7-3	TRBJ2-1	CASSLSTGGLGDEQFF
TRBV30	TRBJ2-7	CAWRTGGGSSYEQYF
TRBV10-3	TRBJ2-4	CAISDTGLDKSIQYF
TRBV25-1	TRBJ2-7	CASSDPTGTYEQYF
TRBV10-3	TRBJ2-7	CAISAGQNSYEQYF
TRBV11-2	TRBJ2-4	CASSPQGGGGNIQYF
TRBV29-1	TRBJ1-3	CSVEGKSSGNTIYF